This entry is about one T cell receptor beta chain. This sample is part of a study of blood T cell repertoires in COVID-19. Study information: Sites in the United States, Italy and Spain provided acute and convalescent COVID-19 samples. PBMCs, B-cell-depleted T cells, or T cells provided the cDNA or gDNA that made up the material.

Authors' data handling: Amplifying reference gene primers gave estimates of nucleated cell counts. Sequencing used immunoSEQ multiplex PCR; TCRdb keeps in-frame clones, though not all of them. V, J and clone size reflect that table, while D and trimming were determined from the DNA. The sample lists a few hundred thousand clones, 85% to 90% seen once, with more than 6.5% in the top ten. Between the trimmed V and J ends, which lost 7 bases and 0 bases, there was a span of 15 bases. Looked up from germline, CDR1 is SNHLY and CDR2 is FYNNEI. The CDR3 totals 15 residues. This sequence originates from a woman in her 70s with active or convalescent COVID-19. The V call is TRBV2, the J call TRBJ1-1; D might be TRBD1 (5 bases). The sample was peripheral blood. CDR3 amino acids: CASTTEGLMNTEAFF. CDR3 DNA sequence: TGTGCCAGCACCACAGAGGGACTAATGAACACTGAAGCTTTCTTT. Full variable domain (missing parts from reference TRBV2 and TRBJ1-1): EPEVTQTPSHQVTQMGQEVILRCVPISNHLYFYWYRQILGQKVEFLVSFYNNEISEKSEIFDDQFSVERPDGSNFTLKIRSTKLEDSAMYFCASTTEGLMNTEAFFGQGTRLTVV.